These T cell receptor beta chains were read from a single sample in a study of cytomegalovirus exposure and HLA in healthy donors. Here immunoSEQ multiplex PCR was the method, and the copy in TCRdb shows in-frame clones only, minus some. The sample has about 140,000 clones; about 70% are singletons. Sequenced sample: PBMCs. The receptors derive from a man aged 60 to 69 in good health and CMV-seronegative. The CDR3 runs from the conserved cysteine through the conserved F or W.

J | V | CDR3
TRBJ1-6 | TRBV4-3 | CASSHESTYNSPLHF
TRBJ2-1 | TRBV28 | CASSYGTPYSFF
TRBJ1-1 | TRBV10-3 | CAISTQGQTEAFF
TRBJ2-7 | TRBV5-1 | CASRSDYNEQYF
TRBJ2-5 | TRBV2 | CASSEDSNQETQYF
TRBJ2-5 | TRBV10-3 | CAISDARGQEGMDF
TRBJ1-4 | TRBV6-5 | CASSSGQILNEKLFF
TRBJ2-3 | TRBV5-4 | CASSLQGLSTDTQYF
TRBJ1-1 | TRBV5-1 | CASSLDVRTEAFF
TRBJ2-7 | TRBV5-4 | CASSLESGASYEQYF
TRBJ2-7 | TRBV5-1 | CASSPRTSSYEQYF
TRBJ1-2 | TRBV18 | CASSPSGGGSGYTF
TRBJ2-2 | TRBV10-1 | CASSEPGQGGPGELFF
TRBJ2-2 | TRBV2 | CASTKGTSGSLTGELFF
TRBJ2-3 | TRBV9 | CANLVAVTQYF
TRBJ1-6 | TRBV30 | CAWRVNRLVYSPLHF
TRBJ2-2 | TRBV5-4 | CASSFLIREDTGELFF
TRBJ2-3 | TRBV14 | CASSQDRGGTATTDTQYF
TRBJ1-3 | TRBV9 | CASSQIHGTGGNTIYF
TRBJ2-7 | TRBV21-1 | CASSKEVLGGSYEQYF
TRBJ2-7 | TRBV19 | CASTPTRTGQPYEQYF
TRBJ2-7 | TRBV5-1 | CASGRGTSYEQYF